Below, 8 T cell receptor beta chains from the same sample are listed, as sequenced in a study of CD4 T cells in relation to SARS-CoV-2 and coronaviruses. The unexposed donors gave CD4+ T cells in about 2011-2018, prior to COVID-19. After approximately 10 days of culture, CD4+ T cells were isolated. Assay: immunoSEQ multiplex PCR; the TCRdb copy retains only in-frame clones and omits some. The repertoire holds tens of thousands of clones, around 80% seen once, with 21% in the top ten. The antigens these receptors bind are not known. The sequenced sample consisted of CD4+ T cells from PBMCs, cultured in vitro. The source of these receptors is a human donor in good health.

The chain is built from TRBV6-4 and TRBJ2-5; TRBD1 matches 7 bases. There are 14 residues in the CDR3. The J segment lost 2 bases and the V segment lost 4 bases, leaving 4 bases of the junction unmatched. Germline loops: CDR1 MRHNA, CDR2 SNTAGT. The CDR3 region has the DNA TGTGCCAGCAGTGTTCCCAGGGGGCAAGAGACCCAGTACTTC. This translates into CASSVPRGQETQYF.

The chain carries TRBV5-6 and TRBJ2-7; a weak D match, TRBD1 (5 bases). There are 15 residues in the CDR3. From germline, CDR1 is SGHDT and CDR2 YYEEEE. The V gene lost 3 bases and the J gene lost 2 bases, with 15 bases spanning the gap. Written as DNA, the CDR3 is TGTGCCAGCAGCTCGCCGGCAGGGAAGCCCTACGAGCAGTACTTC. Translating gives CASSSPAGKPYEQYF. The full variable domain, with the rest looked up from reference TRBV5-6 and TRBJ2-7, is DAGVTQSPTHLIKTRGQQVTLRCSPKSGHDTVSWYQQALGQGPQFIFQYYEEEERQRGNFPDRFSGHQFPNYSSELNVNALLLGDSALYLCASSSPAGKPYEQYFGPGTRLTVT.

This clone turned up a few times. The rearrangement joins TRBV29-1 to TRBJ2-7; 9 bases align to TRBD1. Germline-derived CDR1 and CDR2 are SQVTM and ANQGSEA. Unmatched junction bases numbered 6, after V lost 7 bases and J lost 5 bases. This CDR3 is built from 12 residues. The CDR3 bases are TGCAGCGGTGGGGACAGGGTTCACGAGCAGTACTTC. Its translation: CSGGDRVHEQYF.

CDR3 coding DNA: TGTGCCAGCAGTTATTCGACCCTGCCGCACTATGGCTACACCTTC. Translation gives CASSYSTLPHYGYTF. This chain connects TRBV6-5 to TRBJ1-2; D not certain. There are 15 residues in the CDR3. Trimming stripped 3 bases from V and 3 bases from J, with 14 bases between. The germline V gene encodes CDR1 MNHEY and CDR2 SVGAGI.

V gene TRBV19 combines with J gene TRBJ2-2, with a weak D call TRBD1 (5 bases). Trimming removed 10 bases from V and 4 bases from J, with 13 bases in between. CDR1 LNHDA and CDR2 SQIVND come from the germline V gene (reference sequence). The CDR3 covers 13 residues. The CDR3 spells CATSARVTGELFF. The CDR3 DNA sequence: TGTGCCACGAGCGCCAGGGTCACCGGGGAGCTGTTTTTT.

The chain employs TRBV3-1 (or the pseudogene TRBV3-2) and TRBJ2-1, with D perhaps TRBD1 (5 bases). Trimming stripped 0 bases from V and 5 bases from J, with 11 bases between. The CDR3 loop spans 15 amino acids. Germline V gene data show CDR1 as LGHDT and CDR2 as YNNKEL (reference sequence). The CDR3 loop reads CASSQDTRVDNEQFF. In DNA, the CDR3 is TGTGCCAGCAGCCAAGATACCAGGGTGGACAATGAGCAGTTCTTC.

This chain joins TRBV5-4 and TRBJ1-2; D call uncertain. V gave up 4 bases and J gave up 2 bases, with 15 bases separating them. Germline CDR1 is SGHNT and CDR2 is YYREEE (reference sequence). The CDR3 covers 15 residues. This chain's CDR3 is CASSPTYMNNYGYTF. The CDR3 nucleotides read TGTGCCAGCAGCCCCACATATATGAACAACTATGGCTACACCTTC.

This chain uses TRBV3-1 (or the pseudogene TRBV3-2) with TRBJ1-6; D perhaps matches TRBD1 (5 bases). V lost 1 base to trimming and J lost 8 bases, with 18 bases between them. The germline gives CDR1 LGHDT, CDR2 YNNKEL (reference sequence). The CDR3 runs 17 residues. CDR3 sequence: CASSQGDGARFYSPLHF. CDR3 nucleotides: TGTGCCAGCAGCCAAGGGGACGGGGCGAGGTTTTATTCACCCCTCCACTTT.